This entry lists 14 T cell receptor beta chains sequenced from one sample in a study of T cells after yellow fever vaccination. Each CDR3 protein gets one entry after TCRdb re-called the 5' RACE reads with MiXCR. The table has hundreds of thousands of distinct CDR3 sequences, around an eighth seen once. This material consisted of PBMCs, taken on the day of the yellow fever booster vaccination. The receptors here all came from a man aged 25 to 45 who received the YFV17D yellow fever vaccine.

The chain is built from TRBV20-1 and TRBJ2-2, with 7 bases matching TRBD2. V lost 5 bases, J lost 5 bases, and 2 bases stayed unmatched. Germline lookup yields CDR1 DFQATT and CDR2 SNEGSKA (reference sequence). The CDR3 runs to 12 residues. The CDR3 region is CSADGGTGELFF. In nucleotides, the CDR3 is TGCAGTGCTGACGGGGGGACCGGGGAGCTGTTTTTT.

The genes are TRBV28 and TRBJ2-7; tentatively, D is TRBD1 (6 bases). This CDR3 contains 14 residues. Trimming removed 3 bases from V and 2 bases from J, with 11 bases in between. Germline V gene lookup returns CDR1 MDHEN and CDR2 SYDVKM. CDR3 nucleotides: TGTGCCAGCAGTTTTCAGGACAGCACCTACGAGCAGTACTTC. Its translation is CASSFQDSTYEQYF.

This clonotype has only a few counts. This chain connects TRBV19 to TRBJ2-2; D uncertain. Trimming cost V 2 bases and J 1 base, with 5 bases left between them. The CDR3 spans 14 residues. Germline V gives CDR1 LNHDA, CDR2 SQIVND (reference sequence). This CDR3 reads CASSILKNTGELFF. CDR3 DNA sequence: TGTGCCAGTAGTATACTAAAGAACACCGGGGAGCTGTTTTTT. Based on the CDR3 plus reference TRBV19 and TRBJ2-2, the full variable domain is DGGITQSPKYLFRKEGQNVTLSCEQNLNHDAMYWYRQDPGQGLRLIYYSQIVNDFQKGDIAEGYSVSREKKESFPLTVTSAQKNPTAFYLCASSILKNTGELFFGEGSRLTVL.

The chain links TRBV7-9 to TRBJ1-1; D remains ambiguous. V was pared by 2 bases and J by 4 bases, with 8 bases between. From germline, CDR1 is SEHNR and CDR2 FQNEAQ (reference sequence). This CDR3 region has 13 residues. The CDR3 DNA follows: TGTGCCAGCAGCTTATATTACGGCACTGAAGCTTTCTTT. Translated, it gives CASSLYYGTEAFF.

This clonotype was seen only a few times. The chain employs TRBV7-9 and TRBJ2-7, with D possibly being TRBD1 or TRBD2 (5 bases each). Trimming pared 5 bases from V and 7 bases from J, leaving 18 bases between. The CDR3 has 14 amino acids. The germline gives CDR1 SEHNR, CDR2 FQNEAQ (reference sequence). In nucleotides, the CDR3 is TGTGCCAGCAGCATCCGTAGCCTCGAGGGGGAGCAGTACTTC. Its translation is CASSIRSLEGEQYF.

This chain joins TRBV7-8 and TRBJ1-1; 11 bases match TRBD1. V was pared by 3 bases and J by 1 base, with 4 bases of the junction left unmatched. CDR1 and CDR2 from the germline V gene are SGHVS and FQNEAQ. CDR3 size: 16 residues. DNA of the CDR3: TGTGCCAGCAGCTTCGGACAGGGGGCGCCGAACACTGAAGCTTTCTTT. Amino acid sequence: CASSFGQGAPNTEAFF.

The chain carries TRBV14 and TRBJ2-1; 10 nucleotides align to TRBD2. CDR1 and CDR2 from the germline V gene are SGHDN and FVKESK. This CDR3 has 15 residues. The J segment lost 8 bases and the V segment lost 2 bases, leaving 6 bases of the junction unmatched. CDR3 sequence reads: CASSQFRLAGDEQFF. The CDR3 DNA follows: TGTGCCAGCAGCCAATTTAGACTAGCGGGTGATGAGCAGTTCTTC.

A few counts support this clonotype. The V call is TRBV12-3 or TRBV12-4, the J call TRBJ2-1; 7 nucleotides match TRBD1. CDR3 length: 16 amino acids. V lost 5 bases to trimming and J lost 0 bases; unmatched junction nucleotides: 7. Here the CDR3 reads CASSRQGQLSYNEQFF. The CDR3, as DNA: TGTGCCAGCAGTAGACAGGGACAGCTCTCCTACAATGAGCAGTTCTTC.

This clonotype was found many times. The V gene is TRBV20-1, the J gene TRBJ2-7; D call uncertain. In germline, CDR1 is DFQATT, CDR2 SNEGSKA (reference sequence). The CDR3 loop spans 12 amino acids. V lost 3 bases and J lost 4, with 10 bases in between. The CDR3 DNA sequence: TGCAGTGCTAGGACTGGCTCTTACGAGCAGTACTTC. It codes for CSARTGSYEQYF.

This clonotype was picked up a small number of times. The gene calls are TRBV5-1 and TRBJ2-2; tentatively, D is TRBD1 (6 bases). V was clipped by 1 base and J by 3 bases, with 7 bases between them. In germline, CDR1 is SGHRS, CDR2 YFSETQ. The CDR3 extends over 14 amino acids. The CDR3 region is CASSLYRDTGELFF. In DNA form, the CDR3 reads TGCGCCAGCAGCTTGTACAGGGACACCGGGGAGCTGTTTTTT.

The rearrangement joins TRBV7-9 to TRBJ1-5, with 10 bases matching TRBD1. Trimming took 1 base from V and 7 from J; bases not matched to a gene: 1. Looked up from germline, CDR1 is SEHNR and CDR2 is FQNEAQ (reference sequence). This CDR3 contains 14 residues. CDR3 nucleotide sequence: TGTGCCAGCAGCTTAGGGGACAGGGGACAGCCCCAGCATTTT. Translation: CASSLGDRGQPQHF.

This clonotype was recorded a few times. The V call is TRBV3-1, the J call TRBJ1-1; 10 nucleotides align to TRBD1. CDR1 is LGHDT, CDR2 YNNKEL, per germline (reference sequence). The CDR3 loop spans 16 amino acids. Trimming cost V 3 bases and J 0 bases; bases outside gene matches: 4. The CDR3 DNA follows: TGTGCCAGCAGCCAGCCGGGACAGGGGATGAACACTGAAGCTTTCTTT. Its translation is CASSQPGQGMNTEAFF.

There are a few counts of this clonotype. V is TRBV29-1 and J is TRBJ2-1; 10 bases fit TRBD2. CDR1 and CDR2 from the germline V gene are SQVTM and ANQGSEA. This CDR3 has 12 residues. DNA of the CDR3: TGCCTAGCGGGAGACTCCTACAATGAGCAGTTCTTC. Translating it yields CLAGDSYNEQFF.

CDR3 DNA: TGTGCCAGCAGCTTGGAAGGGGTTGGATCGCTGGAGCAGTACTTC. It codes for CASSLEGVGSLEQYF. J is TRBJ2-7 and V is TRBV5-5; D may be TRBD1 (5 bases). This CDR3 comprises 15 residues. Germline assignment: CDR1 SGHKS and CDR2 YYEKEE (reference sequence). Trimming shortened V by 0 bases and J by 7 bases, and 17 bases separated the two germline ends.